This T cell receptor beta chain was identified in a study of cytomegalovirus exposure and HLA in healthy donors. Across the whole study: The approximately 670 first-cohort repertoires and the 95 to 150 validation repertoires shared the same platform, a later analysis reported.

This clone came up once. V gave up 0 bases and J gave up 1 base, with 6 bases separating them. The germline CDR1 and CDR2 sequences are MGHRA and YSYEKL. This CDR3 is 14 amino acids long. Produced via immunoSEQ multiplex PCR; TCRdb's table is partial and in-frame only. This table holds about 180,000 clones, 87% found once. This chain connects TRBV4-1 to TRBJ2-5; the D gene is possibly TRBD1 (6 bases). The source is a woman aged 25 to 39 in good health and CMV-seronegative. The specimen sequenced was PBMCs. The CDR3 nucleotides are TGCGCCAGCAGCCAAGACAGGGGCCAAGAGACCCAGTACTTC. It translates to CASSQDRGQETQYF.